The next 21 T cell receptor beta chains were all read from a single sample in a study of CD8 T cells in ankylosing spondylitis. From the 5' RACE reads, TCRdb called clonotypes with MiXCR, one entry per CDR3 protein. Of about 160,000 distinct CDR3 sequences listed, roughly 18% were seen once; the top ten hold about 7.6%. Sequenced sample: blood, either unsorted or a sorted T cell fraction (not recorded which). These receptors all come from a male donor with ankylosing spondylitis or in good health (not recorded which).

In the case of this clonotype: It may be a read error: a sequence one base away is much more abundant. This chain joins TRBV20-1 and TRBJ2-3; D gene uncertain. The CDR3 runs 14 residues. The germline V gene encodes CDR1 DFQATT and CDR2 SNEGSKA (reference sequence). In DNA form, the CDR3 reads TGCAGTGCTCTTCGCCTGGACCGCACAGATACGCACTATTTT. This encodes CSALRLDRTDTHYF.

The chain carries TRBV19 and TRBJ2-1; 9 bases are shared with TRBD1. CDR1 is LNHDA, CDR2 SQIVND, per germline (reference sequence). The CDR3 spans 15 residues. Unmatched junction bases numbered 7, after V lost 5 bases and J lost 5 bases. This chain's CDR3 is CASSRRQGVDNEQFF. The CDR3 bases are TGTGCCAGTAGTCGACGACAGGGGGTAGACAATGAGCAGTTCTTC.

The chain is built from TRBV6-2 or TRBV6-3 and TRBJ2-1, with a possible D match to TRBD1 (5 bases). The CDR3 sequence is 14 residues long. The germline V and J ends were trimmed by 6 bases and 13 bases, with 22 bases remaining between them. In germline, CDR1 is MNHEY, CDR2 SVGEGT. The CDR3 nucleotides are TGTGCCAGCAGGGCAGGGCACCTAACCTCCCTACAGTTCTTC. This gives the protein CASRAGHLTSLQFF.

The rearrangement uses TRBV12-3 or TRBV12-4 and TRBJ2-1; 7 bases agree with TRBD1. Trimming removed 3 bases from V and 7 bases from J; junction bases left unmatched: 9. The CDR3 loop spans 15 amino acids. The CDR3 nucleotides are TGTGCCAGCAGTTTGGGACAGCCCTGGGGTAATGAGCAGTTCTTC. It codes for CASSLGQPWGNEQFF.

This clonotype was found many times. This chain joins TRBV5-6 and TRBJ2-1; D might be TRBD1 (5 bases). CDR1 is SGHDT and CDR2 is YYEEEE in the germline V gene. The CDR3 is 15 residues long. V was pared by 0 bases and J by 4 bases, with 11 bases between. CDR3 sequence (DNA): TGTGCCAGCAGCTTGGGGAGTGGGGCATACAATGAGCAGTTCTTC. This encodes CASSLGSGAYNEQFF.

This clonotype has at least ten counts. V usage is TRBV7-2 and J usage is TRBJ2-3, with TRBD2 identical over 10 bases. The CDR3 consists of 15 residues. The germline V gene has CDR1 SGHTA and CDR2 FQGNSA. The trim removed 3 bases at V and 1 base at J, leaving 1 base unmatched. CDR3 sequence (DNA): TGTGCCAGCAGCTTCGGACTAGCGGGCACAGATACGCAGTATTTT. It specifies CASSFGLAGTDTQYF.

In this sample, this clonotype turned up a few times. The chain carries TRBV5-1 and TRBJ2-7; D is uncertain. The CDR3 sequence is 12 residues long. Germline V gene data show CDR1 as SGHRS and CDR2 as YFSETQ. The germline V and J ends were trimmed by 4 bases and 6 bases, with 11 bases remaining between them. The CDR3 reads CASSLNVAEQYF. The CDR3 nucleotides read TGCGCCAGCAGCCTAAACGTGGCCGAGCAGTACTTC.

The rearrangement uses TRBV4-2 and TRBJ2-7, with TRBD2 as a possible D gene (5 bases). The CDR3 runs to 15 residues. In germline, CDR1 is LGHNA, CDR2 YNFKEQ. Deletions cut 0 bases from V and 0 bases from J, with 9 bases between. CDR3 nucleotide sequence: TGTGCCAGCAGCCAAGATCTTGGAGGCTCCTACGAGCAGTACTTC. This codes for CASSQDLGGSYEQYF.

This clonotype came up a few times. The genes are TRBV28 and TRBJ2-7; TRBD1 agrees at 7 bases. The CDR3 covers 14 residues. The ends lost 7 bases at V and 4 bases at J; junction bases unmatched: 10. Germline V gene sequence: CDR1 MDHEN, CDR2 SYDVKM. In DNA form, the CDR3 reads TGTGCCAGCAACATCAGGGGGAAGAGTTACGAGCAGTACTTC. Encoded protein: CASNIRGKSYEQYF.

This clonotype has more than one count but fewer than ten. This sequence joins TRBV6-5 and TRBJ2-1; no clear D. The germline V gene has CDR1 MNHEY and CDR2 SVGAGI. Trimming cost V 4 bases and J 7 bases, with 8 bases left between them. The CDR3 sequence is 12 residues long. The CDR3, as DNA: TGTGCCAGCAGTTCGACTGGTAATGAGCAGTTCTTC. Translated, it gives CASSSTGNEQFF.

This clonotype was counted ten times or more. DNA of the CDR3: TGTGCCAGCAGCGGTCGCTGGGACAATGAGCAGTTCTTC. Its translation: CASSGRWDNEQFF. V and J are TRBV9 and TRBJ2-1; no definite D call. CDR3 size: 13 residues. Trimming shortened V by 3 bases and J by 5 bases, and 9 bases separated the two germline ends. Looked up from germline, CDR1 is SGDLS and CDR2 is YYNGEE.

The genes are TRBV5-1 and TRBJ2-2; D possibly corresponds to TRBD1 (5 bases). In germline, CDR1 is SGHRS, CDR2 YFSETQ. The CDR3 length is 14 residues. Trimming took off 2 bases at V and 2 bases at J, with 7 bases between the two ends. The chain's CDR3 is CASSFDRNTGELFF. CDR3 DNA sequence: TGCGCCAGCAGCTTCGACAGAAACACCGGGGAGCTGTTTTTT.

This clonotype was seen ten or more times. The chain has TRBV5-1 and TRBJ1-1; D may be TRBD1 (5 bases). The V gene lost 5 bases and the J gene lost 4 bases, with 15 bases spanning the gap. CDR1 is SGHRS, CDR2 YFSETQ, per germline. The CDR3 totals 14 residues. As DNA, the CDR3 is TGCGCCAGCAGTCCGTCCGGGGGTAGCACTGAAGCTTTCTTT. Protein: CASSPSGGSTEAFF.

This clonotype was found many times. The J gene is TRBJ2-5, the V gene TRBV20-1; 10 bases map to TRBD2. Per germline, CDR1 DFQATT and CDR2 SNEGSKA (reference sequence). CDR3 size: 15 residues. The V gene end was trimmed by 1 base and the J gene end by 3 bases; junction bases not matched to a gene: 5. The CDR3 region is CSARGSGRFEETQYF. In nucleotides, the CDR3 is TGCAGTGCTAGAGGTAGCGGGAGGTTTGAAGAGACCCAGTACTTC.

The rearrangement joins TRBV5-1 to TRBJ1-2; D is ambiguous. Trimming removed 0 bases at V and 8 bases at J, with 5 bases between. The CDR3 runs to 11 residues. Per the germline V gene, CDR1 is SGHRS and CDR2 is YFSETQ. The CDR3 DNA sequence: TGCGCCAGCAGCTTGGATGGAGGCTACACCTTC. Amino acids: CASSLDGGYTF.

This clonotype was seen ten or more times. CDR3: CASSDAVGYPYNEQFF. In DNA, the CDR3 is TGTGCCAGCAGCGACGCCGTGGGGTACCCCTACAATGAGCAGTTCTTC. V and J are TRBV6-4 and TRBJ2-1, with D unresolved. V shed 6 bases and J shed 2 bases, with 17 bases lying between them. The CDR3 length is 16 residues. The V gene's germline CDR1 is MRHNA and CDR2 SNTAGT.

This clonotype showed up many times. V is TRBV5-1 and J is TRBJ1-4, with 7 nucleotides matching TRBD1. The CDR3 runs to 14 residues. V lost 4 bases, J lost 4 bases, and 4 bases stayed unmatched. The germline CDR1 and CDR2 sequences are SGHRS and YFSETQ. CDR3 sequence: CASSVGQYNEKLFF. The CDR3 DNA reads TGCGCCAGCAGCGTGGGACAGTATAATGAAAAACTGTTTTTT.

In this sample, this clonotype turned up many times. The rearrangement links TRBV3-1 to TRBJ2-1; no firm D call. The CDR3 runs 13 residues. CDR1 is LGHDT, CDR2 YNNKEL, per germline (reference sequence). Trimming pared 1 base from V and 7 bases from J, leaving 8 bases between. The CDR3 sequence: CASSQAPGNEQFF. DNA of the CDR3: TGTGCCAGCAGCCAAGCCCCCGGGAATGAGCAGTTCTTC.

This clonotype has just a few counts. This chain uses TRBV28 with TRBJ2-7; tentatively, D is TRBD1 or TRBD2 (5 bases each). The CDR3 has 14 residues. Germline V CDR1 and CDR2: MDHEN, SYDVKM. Trimming pared 3 bases from V and 3 bases from J, leaving 12 bases between. For the CDR3, the DNA is TGTGCCAGCAGTTTGAGTGGGGGAAACTACGAGCAGTACTTC. Amino acids: CASSLSGGNYEQYF. The whole variable domain, remainder taken from reference TRBV28 and TRBJ2-7, is DVKVTQSSRYLVKRTGEKVFLECVQDMDHENMFWYRQDPGLGLRLIYFSYDVKMKEKGDIPEGYSVSREKKERFSLILESASTNQTSMYLCASSLSGGNYEQYFGPGTRLTVT.

The chain uses TRBV5-1 and TRBJ1-1, with 8 bases that match TRBD1. Trimming took 4 bases from V and 4 from J; bases not matched to a gene: 9. This CDR3 is 15 amino acids long. Germline lookup yields CDR1 SGHRS and CDR2 YFSETQ. CDR3: CASSSPGTGGTEAFF. CDR3 DNA: TGCGCCAGCAGCAGCCCCGGTACAGGGGGCACTGAAGCTTTCTTT.

This clonotype was recorded many times. The CDR3 sequence: CAWSPGQGSQDEQFF. CDR3 DNA: TGTGCCTGGAGCCCCGGACAGGGGTCACAGGATGAGCAGTTCTTC. The chain couples TRBV30 to TRBJ2-1; TRBD1 agrees at 9 bases. The germline CDR1 and CDR2 sequences are GTSNPN and SVGIG (reference sequence). CDR3 length: 15 residues. Trimming took 3 bases from V and 8 from J; bases not matched to a gene: 11.